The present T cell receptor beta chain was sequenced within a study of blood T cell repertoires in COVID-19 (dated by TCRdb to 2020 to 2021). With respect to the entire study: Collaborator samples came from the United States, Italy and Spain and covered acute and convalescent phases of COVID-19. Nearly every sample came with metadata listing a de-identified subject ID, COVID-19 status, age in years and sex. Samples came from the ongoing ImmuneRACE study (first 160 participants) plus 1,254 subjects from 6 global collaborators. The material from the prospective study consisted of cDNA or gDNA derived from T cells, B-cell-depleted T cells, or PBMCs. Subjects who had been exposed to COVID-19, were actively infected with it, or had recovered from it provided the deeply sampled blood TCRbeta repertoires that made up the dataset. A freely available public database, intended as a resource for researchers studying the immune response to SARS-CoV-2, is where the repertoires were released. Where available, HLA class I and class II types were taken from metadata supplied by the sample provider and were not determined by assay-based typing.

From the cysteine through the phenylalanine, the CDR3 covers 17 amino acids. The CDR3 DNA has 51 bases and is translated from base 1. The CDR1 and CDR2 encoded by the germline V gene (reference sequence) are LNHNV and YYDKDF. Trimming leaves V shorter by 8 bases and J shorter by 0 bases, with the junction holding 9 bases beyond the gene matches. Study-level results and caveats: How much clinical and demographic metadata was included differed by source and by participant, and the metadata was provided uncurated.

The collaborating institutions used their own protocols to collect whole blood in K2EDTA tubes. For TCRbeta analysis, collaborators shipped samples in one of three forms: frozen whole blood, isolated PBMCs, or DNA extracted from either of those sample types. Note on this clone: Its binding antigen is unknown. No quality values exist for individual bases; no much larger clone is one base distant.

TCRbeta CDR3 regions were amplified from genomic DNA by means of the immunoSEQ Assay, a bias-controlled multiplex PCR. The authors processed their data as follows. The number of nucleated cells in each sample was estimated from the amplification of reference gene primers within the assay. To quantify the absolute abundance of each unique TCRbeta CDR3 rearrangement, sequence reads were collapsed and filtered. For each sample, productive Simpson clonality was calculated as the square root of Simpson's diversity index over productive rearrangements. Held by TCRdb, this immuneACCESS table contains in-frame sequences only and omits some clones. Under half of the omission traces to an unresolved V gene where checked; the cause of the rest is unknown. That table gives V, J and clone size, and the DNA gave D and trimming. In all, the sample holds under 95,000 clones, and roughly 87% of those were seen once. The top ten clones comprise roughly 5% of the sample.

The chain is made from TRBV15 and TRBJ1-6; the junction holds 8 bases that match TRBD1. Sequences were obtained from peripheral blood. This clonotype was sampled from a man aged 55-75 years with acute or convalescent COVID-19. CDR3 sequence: CATSRTGQSSYNSPLHF. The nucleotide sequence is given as TGTGCCACCTCTCGGACAGGGCAGAGCTCCTATAATTCACCCCTCCACTTT.